This is a list of T cell receptor beta chains from one sample in a study of T cell changes during pregnancy in multiple sclerosis. TCRdb's table, derived via immunoSEQ multiplex PCR, lists solely in-frame clones and lacks some. The profile covers 70,000 to 80,000 clones, with roughly 94% appearing a single time and less than 0.65% taken by the ten largest. This specimen consisted of peripheral blood, obtained in the third trimester of pregnancy. The source of these receptors is a female donor with multiple sclerosis, enrolled in a pregnancy study. CDR3s leave out the opening cysteine and the closing phenylalanine or tryptophan. A D gene is named only where the DNA matches it firmly.

j_gene | v_gene | d_gene | CDR3aa
TRBJ1-1 | TRBV19 | NA | ASSISGNTEAF
TRBJ2-3 | TRBV4-3 | NA | ASSYQSDTQY
TRBJ1-4 | TRBV2 | TRBD1 | ASNYGTVNEKLF
TRBJ1-1 | TRBV7-6 | TRBD1 | ASSRGQGATEAF
TRBJ1-1 | TRBV6-4 | NA | ASSDSAGFDTEAF
TRBJ1-4 | TRBV11-2 | TRBD1 | ASSPQTGIEEKLF
TRBJ2-7 | TRBV2 | TRBD1 | ASRDRRNEQY
TRBJ1-2 | TRBV5-6 | NA | ASSLPQGYYGYT
TRBJ1-1 | TRBV18 | NA | ANSQAGDTEAF
TRBJ2-3 | TRBV9 | NA | ASSVVGLAIDTQY
TRBJ1-1 | TRBV7-3 | TRBD1 | ASSGTGETEAF
TRBJ1-2 | TRBV6-1 | NA | ASTGGVGYT
TRBJ1-1 | TRBV6-1 | NA | ASSGTAMNTEAF
TRBJ2-5 | TRBV11-2 | NA | ASSLRGRWGETQY
TRBJ1-1 | TRBV4-3 | TRBD1 | ASSRDRVNTEAF
TRBJ2-1 | TRBV27 | TRBD1 | ASSFSGTVNEQF
TRBJ1-2 | TRBV7-9 | TRBD1 | ASRLTGDYGYT
TRBJ2-4 | TRBV7-3 | TRBD2 | ASSTGTSGENIQY
TRBJ1-2 | TRBV7-2 | NA | ASSLVTTPYYGYT
TRBJ2-1 | TRBV7-6 | NA | ASSPAGGAASYNEQF
TRBJ2-3 | TRBV4-3 | TRBD2 | ASSPFSGDTDTQY
TRBJ2-7 | TRBV6-5 | NA | ASSYNQDITYEQY
TRBJ1-1 | TRBV19 | NA | ASSRQGKVNTEAF
TRBJ1-5 | TRBV7-3 | TRBD1 | ASSLKQGYGNQPQH
TRBJ2-3 | TRBV6-5 | NA | ASGPKGADTQY
TRBJ2-3 | TRBV19 | NA | ASGSRGRTADTQY
TRBJ2-7 | TRBV6-5 | NA | ASSPRQGGEQY